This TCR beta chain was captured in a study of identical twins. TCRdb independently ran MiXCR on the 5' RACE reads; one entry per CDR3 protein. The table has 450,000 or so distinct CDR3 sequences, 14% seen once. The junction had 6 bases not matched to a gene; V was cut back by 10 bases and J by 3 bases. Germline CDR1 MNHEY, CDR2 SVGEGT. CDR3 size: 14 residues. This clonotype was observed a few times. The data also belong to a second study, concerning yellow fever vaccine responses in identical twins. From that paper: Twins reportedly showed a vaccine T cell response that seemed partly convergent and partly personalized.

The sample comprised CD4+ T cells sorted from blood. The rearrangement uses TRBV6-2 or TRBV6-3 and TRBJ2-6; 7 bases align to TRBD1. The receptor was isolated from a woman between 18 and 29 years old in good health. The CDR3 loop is CATNRGYGANVLTF. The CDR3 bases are TGTGCCACCAACAGGGGTTATGGGGCCAACGTCCTGACTTTC.